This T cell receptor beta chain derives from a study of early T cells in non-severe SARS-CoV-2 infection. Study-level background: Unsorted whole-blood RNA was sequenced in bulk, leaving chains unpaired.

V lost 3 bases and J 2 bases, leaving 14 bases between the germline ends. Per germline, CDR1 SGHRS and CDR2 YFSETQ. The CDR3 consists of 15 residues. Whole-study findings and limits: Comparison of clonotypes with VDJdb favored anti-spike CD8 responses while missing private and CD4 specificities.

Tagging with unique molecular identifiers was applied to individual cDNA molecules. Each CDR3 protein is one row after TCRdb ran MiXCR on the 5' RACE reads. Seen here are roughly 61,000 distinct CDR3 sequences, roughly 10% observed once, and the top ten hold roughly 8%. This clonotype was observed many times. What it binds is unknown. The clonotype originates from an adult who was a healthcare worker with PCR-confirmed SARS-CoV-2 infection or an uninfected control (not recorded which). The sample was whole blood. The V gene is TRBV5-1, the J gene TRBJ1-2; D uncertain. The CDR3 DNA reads TGCGCCAGCAGCTCGACGCCGTTTCTAAACTATGGCTACACCTTC. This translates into CASSSTPFLNYGYTF.